This T cell receptor (beta chain) was recorded in a study of blood T cell repertoires in COVID-19. Method: immunoSEQ multiplex PCR; TCRdb's copy keeps in-frame clones and lacks some. The table has roughly 360,000 clones, around 86% seen once. This CDR3 has 15 residues. CDR1 and CDR2 (germline): ENHRY, SYGVKD. V lost 0 bases and J lost 6, with 12 bases in between. The count of this clone is one. Residents of around 24 US areas, aged about 18 to 100 years, made up the participants. Cohorts were assigned according to the clinical history that participants reported. Recovery meant two consecutive negative NP/OP PCR tests, professional clearance, or resolved symptoms.

The chain employs TRBV10-3 and TRBJ1-5, with D perhaps matching TRBD1 (6 bases). This TCR derives from a woman aged 45-65 years who had recovered from COVID-19. The sequenced sample consisted of PBMCs or T cells enriched from blood (not recorded which). CDR3 nucleotides: TGTGCCATCAGTGAGTCTGGGGGGGCGACTCAGCCCCAGCATTTT. Amino acid sequence: CAISESGGATQPQHF.